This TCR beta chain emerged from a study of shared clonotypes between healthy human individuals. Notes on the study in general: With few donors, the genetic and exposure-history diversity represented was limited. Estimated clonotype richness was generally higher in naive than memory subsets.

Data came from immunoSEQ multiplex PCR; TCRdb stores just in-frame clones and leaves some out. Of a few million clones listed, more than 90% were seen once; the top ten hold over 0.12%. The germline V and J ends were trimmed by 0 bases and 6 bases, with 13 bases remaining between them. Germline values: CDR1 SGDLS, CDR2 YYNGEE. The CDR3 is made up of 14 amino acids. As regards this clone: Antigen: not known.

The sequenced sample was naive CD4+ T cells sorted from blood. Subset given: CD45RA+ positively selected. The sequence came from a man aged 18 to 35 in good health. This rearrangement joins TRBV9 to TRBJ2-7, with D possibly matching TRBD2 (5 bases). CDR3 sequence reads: CASSVAMDRGEQYF. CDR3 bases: TGTGCCAGCAGCGTAGCGATGGACCGGGGCGAGCAGTACTTC.